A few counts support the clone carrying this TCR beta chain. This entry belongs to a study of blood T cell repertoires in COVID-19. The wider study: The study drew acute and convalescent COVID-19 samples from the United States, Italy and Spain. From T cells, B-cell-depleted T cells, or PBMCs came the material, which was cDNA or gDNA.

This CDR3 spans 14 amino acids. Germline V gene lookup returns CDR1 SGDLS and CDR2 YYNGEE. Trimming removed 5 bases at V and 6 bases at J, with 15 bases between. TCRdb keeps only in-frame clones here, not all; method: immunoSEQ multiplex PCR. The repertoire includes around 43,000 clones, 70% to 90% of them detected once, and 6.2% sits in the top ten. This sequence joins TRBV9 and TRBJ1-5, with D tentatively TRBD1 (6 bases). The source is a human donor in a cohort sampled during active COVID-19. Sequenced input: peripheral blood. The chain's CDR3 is CASSPGGGVQPQHF. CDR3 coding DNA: TGTGCCAGCAGTCCCGGGGGGGGCGTTCAGCCCCAGCATTTT.